This TCR beta chain stems from a study of T cells in Graves' hyperthyroidism and ophthalmopathy. Overall study findings and caveats: A model of 13 V-J pairs discriminated ophthalmopathy from stable hyperthyroidism.

There were TCR beta CDR3 regions amplified from RNA transcripts. The TCR CDR3 was amplified in a first-round RT-PCR using the HTBI primer set. MiXCR, run by TCRdb on the multiplex PCR reads, gives a single entry per CDR3 protein. The sample contains about 420,000 distinct CDR3 sequences, 15% to 18% of which appear only once. With 5 bases removed from V and 4 bases from J, the gap between germline ends came to 9 bases. The CDR3 length is 14 residues. Looked up from germline, CDR1 is SEHNR and CDR2 is FQNEAQ (reference sequence). Patients counted as stable if ophthalmopathy did not develop within 18 months. With regard to this clonotype: Its target is unknown.

The sample comprised blood. The source is a woman in her late teens or twenties with Graves' hyperthyroidism. This rearrangement joins TRBV7-9 to TRBJ2-6; D possibly corresponds to TRBD1 (6 bases). The CDR3 region is CASSRQGGANVLTF. For the CDR3, the DNA is TGTGCCAGCAGCCGTCAGGGGGGGGCCAACGTCCTGACTTTC.